This T cell receptor (beta chain) was captured in a study of neurological immune-mediated disorders. Study-wide results and limits: It was HTLV-1-associated myelopathy that showed the most TCR clonal expansion, while multiple sclerosis showed the least, falling below healthy controls. The expanded clones of different subjects shared no CDR3 amino acid sequences (suggesting private repertoires in all groups).

Unsorted libraries were derived from 2 million PBMCs stored at -80 C. Germline CDR1 DFQATT, CDR2 SNEGSKA (reference sequence). This CDR3 region has 14 residues. Trimming left V 3 bases short and J 5 bases short, with 14 bases between. cDNA was made by 5'RACE with 10-nucleotide random UMIs. TCRdb passed the 5' RACE reads through MiXCR, listing each CDR3 protein once. This repertoire shows 53,000 or so distinct CDR3 sequences, 10% to 15% found once; its top ten account for around a tenth. This clonotype has at least ten counts. Its antigen is unknown. The receptor was isolated from a woman aged 60-70 years with HTLV-1-associated myelopathy (HAM/TSP). Sequenced sample: PBMCs. The chain recombines TRBV20-1 with TRBJ2-1; a possible D gene is TRBD2 (5 bases). The DNA for the CDR3 is TGCAGTGCTAGTCGCGGGTTATACCACAATGAGCAGTTCTTC. Amino acids: CSASRGLYHNEQFF.